Following are 11 T cell receptor beta chains from one sample sequenced in a study of naive and memory T cell subsets listed by TCRdb under 2017. Results and caveats for the whole study, not just this receptor: A few larger clonotypes were found in naive repertoires, especially CD8, and these larger clonotypes were possibly memory cells re-expressing CD45RA.

These TCRs' antigens remain unknown. Preparation of the library involved UMI-ligation and nested PCR. The instrument was an Illumina MiSeq. The beta constant-region primer consisted of an equimolar mixture of two oligonucleotides that together covered TRBC1 and TRBC2. Four rounds of PCR, combining the SP2 primer with nested alpha and beta constant-region primers, were used to amplify the ligated cDNA. In TCRdb, the public reads were trimmed at Q25 with fastp and aligned with MiXCR, with productive beta chains retained. Every distinct CDR3 protein forms one entry, paired with its most common genes and DNA. This sample has around 160,000 distinct CDR3 sequences in its table, and roughly 22% of those were observed once. The ten biggest clones cover 0.11% of the sample. Sequences were obtained from naive CD4+ T cells from blood. This sample's cell subset or site label indicates: naive T cells, CD45RA high CD27+. The receptor set was obtained from a human donor in good health.

This clonotype came up a few times. The V gene is TRBV28, the J gene TRBJ2-1; unclear D gene. The V gene lost 3 bases and the J gene lost 13 bases, with 13 bases spanning the gap. In germline, CDR1 is MDHEN, CDR2 SYDVKM. This CDR3 contains 12 residues. The CDR3 protein is CASSFLGRRQFF. In DNA form, the CDR3 reads TGTGCCAGCAGTTTCCTAGGACGGCGACAGTTCTTC.

J is TRBJ2-5 and V is TRBV5-6; 8 bases align to TRBD1. Germline loops: CDR1 SGHDT, CDR2 YYEEEE. V shed 0 bases and J 5 bases; nucleotides not matched to a gene: 12. This CDR3 spans 17 amino acids. The CDR3 is CASSLVPGGAGLETQYF. The CDR3 DNA reads TGTGCCAGCAGCTTGGTTCCAGGGGGCGCAGGTTTGGAGACCCAGTACTTC.

This clonotype showed up just a few times. This chain connects TRBV5-1 to TRBJ2-2; D uncertain. Looked up from germline, CDR1 is SGHRS and CDR2 is YFSETQ. The germline V and J ends were trimmed by 0 bases and 6 bases, with 9 bases remaining between them. The CDR3 is 14 residues long. CDR3 in amino acids: CASSLVPDAGELFF. For the CDR3, the DNA is TGCGCCAGCAGCTTGGTCCCCGACGCCGGGGAGCTGTTTTTT.

A few counts support this clonotype. The CDR3 nucleotides are TGTGCCACCAGCCTCAGCAGGACAGGGGTCAATCAGCCCCAGCATTTT. Protein sequence: CATSLSRTGVNQPQHF. The chain carries TRBV15 and TRBJ1-5, with 9 bases lining up with TRBD1. The V gene's germline CDR1 is LNHNV and CDR2 YYDKDF (reference sequence). The CDR3 is 16 residues long. Germline trimming cut 5 bases from V and 3 bases from J; bases unmatched to any gene: 8.

This clonotype was detected only a few times. One end of the junction varies from germline; a read error may be responsible. The J gene is TRBJ2-1, the V gene TRBV20-1; 14 bases line up with TRBD2. Germline V gene sequence: CDR1 DFQATT, CDR2 SNEGSKA (reference sequence). The CDR3 sequence is 17 residues long. The CDR3 DNA reads TGCAGTCCTAGGACTAGCGGGAGGATTGGATCCTACAATGAGCAGTTCTTC. This encodes CSPRTSGRIGSYNEQFF.

This clonotype turned up a few times. V usage is TRBV3-1 and J usage is TRBJ2-5; TRBD2 is a possible D gene (6 bases). Germline V gene data show CDR1 as LGHDT and CDR2 as YNNKEL (reference sequence). V was shortened by 5 bases and J by 5 bases, with 15 bases between the two germline ends. This CDR3 spans 14 amino acids. The CDR3 region is CASSSTRLGETQYF. The DNA for the CDR3 is TGTGCCAGCAGCTCCACCAGACTAGGGGAGACCCAGTACTTC.

This clonotype occurred a few times. The rearrangement links TRBV29-1 to TRBJ1-5, with no clear D. The V end was cut by 5 bases, the J end by 7 bases, with 15 bases between. CDR3 length equals 13 residues. Looked up from germline, CDR1 is SQVTM and CDR2 is ANQGSEA. DNA for the CDR3: TGCAGCGTTCTTACCACCGCGAACCAGCCCCAGCATTTT. This codes for CSVLTTANQPQHF.

This clonotype has a count of ten or more. V and J are TRBV20-1 and TRBJ2-5; TRBD2 matches 7 bases. Germline V gene lookup returns CDR1 DFQATT and CDR2 SNEGSKA (reference sequence). The trim removed 0 bases at V and 0 bases at J, leaving 1 base unmatched. This CDR3 comprises 14 residues. As DNA, the CDR3 is TGCAGTGCTAGAGAAAGCGGGAACCAAGAGACCCAGTACTTC. Translating gives CSARESGNQETQYF.

The table lists this clonotype with a few counts. J is TRBJ2-7 and V is TRBV7-9, with 9 bases lining up with TRBD1. Looked up from germline, CDR1 is SEHNR and CDR2 is FQNEAQ (reference sequence). V shed 4 bases, J shed 1 base, and the junction held 8 bases outside the gene matches. The CDR3 totals 16 residues. CDR3 nucleotides: TGTGCCAGCAGCTACGACCCGGGACAGGGTTCCTACGAGCAGTACTTC. It encodes CASSYDPGQGSYEQYF. The whole variable domain, filled in from reference TRBV7-9 and TRBJ2-7, reads DTGVSQNPRHKITKRGQNVTFRCDPISEHNRLYWYRQTLGQGPEFLTYFQNEAQLEKSRLLSDRFSAERPKGSFSTLEIQRTEQGDSAMYLCASSYDPGQGSYEQYFGPGTRLTVT.

Notes on this clonotype: A read error may produce the germline difference seen at one junction end. The J gene is TRBJ1-1, the V gene TRBV27; 11 positions match TRBD1. The germline gives CDR1 MNHEY, CDR2 SMNVEV (reference sequence). This CDR3 spans 19 amino acids. The CDR3 bases are TGTGCCAGCAGGTTATACGCAGCCCAAACAAGGACAGGGGGCTTTGAAGCTTTCTTT. This translates into CASRLYAAQTRTGGFEAFF.

This chain joins TRBV9 and TRBJ2-6; the D gene is possibly TRBD1 (6 bases). CDR3 size: 18 residues. Trimming cost V 3 bases and J 0 bases, with 16 bases left between them. CDR1 and CDR2 from the germline V gene are SGDLS and YYNGEE. CDR3 in DNA: TGTGCCAGCAGCGCCTGGGACATCCCAAGCTCTGGGGCCAACGTCCTGACTTTC. Protein product: CASSAWDIPSSGANVLTF.